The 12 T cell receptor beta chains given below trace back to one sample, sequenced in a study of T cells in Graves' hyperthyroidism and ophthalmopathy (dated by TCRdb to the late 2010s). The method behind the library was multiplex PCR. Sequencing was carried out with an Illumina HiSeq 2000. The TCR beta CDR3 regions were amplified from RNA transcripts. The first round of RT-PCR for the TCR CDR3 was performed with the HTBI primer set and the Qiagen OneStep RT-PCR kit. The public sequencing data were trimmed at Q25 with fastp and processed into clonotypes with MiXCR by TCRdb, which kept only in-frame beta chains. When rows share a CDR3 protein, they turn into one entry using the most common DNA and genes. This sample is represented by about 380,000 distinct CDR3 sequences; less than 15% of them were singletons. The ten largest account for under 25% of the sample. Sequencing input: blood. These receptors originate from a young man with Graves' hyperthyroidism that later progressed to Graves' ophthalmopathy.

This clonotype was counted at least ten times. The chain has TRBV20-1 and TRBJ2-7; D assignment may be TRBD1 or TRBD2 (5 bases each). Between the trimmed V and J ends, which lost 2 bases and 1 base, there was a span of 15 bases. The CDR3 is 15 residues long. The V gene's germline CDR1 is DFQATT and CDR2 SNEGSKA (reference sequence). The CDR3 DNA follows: TGCAGTGCTAGATCATCCGGGACGGTTTCCTACGAGCAGTACTTC. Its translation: CSARSSGTVSYEQYF.

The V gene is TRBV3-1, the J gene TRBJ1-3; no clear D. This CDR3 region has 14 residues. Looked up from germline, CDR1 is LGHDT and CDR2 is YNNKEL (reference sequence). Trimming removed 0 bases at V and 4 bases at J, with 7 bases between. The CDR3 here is CASSQEGLGNTIYF. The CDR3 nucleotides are TGTGCCAGCAGCCAAGAAGGCTTGGGAAACACCATATATTTT.

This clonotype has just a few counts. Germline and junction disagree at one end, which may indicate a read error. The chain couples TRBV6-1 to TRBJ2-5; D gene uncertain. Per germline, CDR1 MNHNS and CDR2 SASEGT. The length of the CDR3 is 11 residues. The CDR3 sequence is CASSERDLLHF. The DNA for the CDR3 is TGTGCCAGCAGTGAACGAGATCTTCTGCACTTC.

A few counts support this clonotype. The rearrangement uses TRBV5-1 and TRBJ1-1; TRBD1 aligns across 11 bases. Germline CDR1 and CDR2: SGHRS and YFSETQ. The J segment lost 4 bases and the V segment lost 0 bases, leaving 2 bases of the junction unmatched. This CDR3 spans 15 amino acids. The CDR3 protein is CASSLEGTGGTEAFF. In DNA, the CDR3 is TGCGCCAGCAGCTTGGAAGGGACAGGGGGCACTGAAGCTTTCTTT.

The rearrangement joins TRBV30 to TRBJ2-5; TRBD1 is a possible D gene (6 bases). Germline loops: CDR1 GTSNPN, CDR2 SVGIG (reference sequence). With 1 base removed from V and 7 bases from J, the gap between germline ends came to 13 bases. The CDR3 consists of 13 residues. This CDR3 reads CAWSAQGGGTQYF. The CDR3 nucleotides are TGTGCCTGGAGTGCACAGGGTGGGGGGACCCAGTACTTC.

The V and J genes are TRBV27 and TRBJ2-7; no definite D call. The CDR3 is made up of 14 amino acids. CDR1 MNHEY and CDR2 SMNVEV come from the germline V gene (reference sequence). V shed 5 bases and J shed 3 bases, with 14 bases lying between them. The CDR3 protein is CASSPTDNFYEQYF. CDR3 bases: TGTGCCAGCAGTCCTACCGATAACTTCTACGAGCAGTACTTC.

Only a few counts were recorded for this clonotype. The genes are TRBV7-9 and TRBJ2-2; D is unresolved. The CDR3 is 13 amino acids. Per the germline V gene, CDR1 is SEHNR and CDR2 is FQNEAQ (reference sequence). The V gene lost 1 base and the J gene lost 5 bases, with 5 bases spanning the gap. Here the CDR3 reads CASSLVQTGELFF. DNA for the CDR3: TGTGCCAGCAGCTTAGTCCAGACCGGGGAGCTGTTTTTT.

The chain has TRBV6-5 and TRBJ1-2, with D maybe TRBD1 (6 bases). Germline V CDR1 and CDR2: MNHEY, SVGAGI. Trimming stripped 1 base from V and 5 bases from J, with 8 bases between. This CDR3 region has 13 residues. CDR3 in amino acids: CASSYWQGYGYTF. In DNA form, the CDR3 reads TGTGCCAGCAGTTACTGGCAGGGGTATGGCTACACCTTC.

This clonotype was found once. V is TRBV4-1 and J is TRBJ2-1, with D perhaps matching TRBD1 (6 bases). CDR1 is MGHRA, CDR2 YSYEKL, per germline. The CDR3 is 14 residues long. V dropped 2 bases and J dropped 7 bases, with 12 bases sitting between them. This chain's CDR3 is CASSQQQGWNEQFF. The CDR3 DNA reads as TGCGCCAGCAGCCAACAACAGGGATGGAATGAGCAGTTCTTC.

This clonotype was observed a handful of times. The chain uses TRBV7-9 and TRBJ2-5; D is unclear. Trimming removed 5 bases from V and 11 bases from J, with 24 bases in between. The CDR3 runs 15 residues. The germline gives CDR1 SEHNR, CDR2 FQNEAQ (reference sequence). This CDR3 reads CASSRTTTASAKQYF. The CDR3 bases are TGTGCCAGCAGCCGTACTACGACGGCCTCGGCCAAACAGTACTTC. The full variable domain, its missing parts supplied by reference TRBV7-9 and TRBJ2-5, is DTGVSQNPRHKITKRGQNVTFRCDPISEHNRLYWYRQTLGQGPEFLTYFQNEAQLEKSRLLSDRFSAERPKGSFSTLEIQRTEQGDSAMYLCASSRTTTASAKQYFGPGTRLLVL.

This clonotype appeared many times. The DNA for the CDR3 is TGCAGCGTTGAAGTTTTGGAGTTCCCCCAAGAGACCCAGTACTTC. It specifies CSVEVLEFPQETQYF. V usage is TRBV29-1 and J usage is TRBJ2-5, with no clear D. The CDR3 loop spans 15 amino acids. CDR1 SQVTM and CDR2 ANQGSEA come from the germline V gene. Between the trimmed V and J ends, which lost 1 base and 1 base, there was a span of 13 bases.

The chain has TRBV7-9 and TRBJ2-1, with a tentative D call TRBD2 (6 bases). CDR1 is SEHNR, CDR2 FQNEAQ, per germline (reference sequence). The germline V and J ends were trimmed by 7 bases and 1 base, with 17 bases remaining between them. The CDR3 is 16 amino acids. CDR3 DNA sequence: TGTGCCAGCATTTGGGCGGAGGGCGGTTCCTACAATGAGCAGTTCTTC. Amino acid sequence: CASIWAEGGSYNEQFF.